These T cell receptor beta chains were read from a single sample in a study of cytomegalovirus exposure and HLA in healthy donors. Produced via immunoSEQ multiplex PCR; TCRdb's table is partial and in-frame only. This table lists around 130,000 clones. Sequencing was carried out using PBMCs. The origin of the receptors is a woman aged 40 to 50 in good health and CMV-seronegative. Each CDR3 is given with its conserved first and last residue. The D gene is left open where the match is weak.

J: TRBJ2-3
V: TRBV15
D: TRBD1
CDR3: CATSRKGANTDTQYF
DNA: TGTGCCACCAGCAGAAAGGGGGCAAACACAGATACGCAGTATTTT

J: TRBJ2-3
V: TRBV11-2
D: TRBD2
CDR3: CASRLAGGPTDTQYF
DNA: TGTGCCAGCAGACTAGCGGGGGGGCCGACAGATACGCAGTATTTT

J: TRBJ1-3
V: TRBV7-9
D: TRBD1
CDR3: CASSLGQGSGNTIYF
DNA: TGTGCCAGCAGCTTGGGACAGGGCTCTGGAAACACCATATATTTT

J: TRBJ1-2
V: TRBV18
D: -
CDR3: CASSHTDSRDYGYTF
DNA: TGTGCCAGCTCGCACACTGACAGCAGAGACTATGGCTACACCTTC

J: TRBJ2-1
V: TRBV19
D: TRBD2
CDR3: CASSRKLAGDLYNEQFF
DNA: TGTGCCAGTAGTAGAAAACTAGCGGGGGACCTCTACAATGAGCAGTTCTTC

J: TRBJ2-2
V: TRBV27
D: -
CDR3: CASSLLKGGRGAYTGELFF
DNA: TGTGCCAGCAGTTTGCTCAAGGGCGGCCGGGGGGCCTACACCGGGGAGCTGTTTTTT

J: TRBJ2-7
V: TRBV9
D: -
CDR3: CASSVALLSYEQYF
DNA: TGTGCCAGCAGCGTTGCACTCCTCTCCTACGAGCAGTACTTC

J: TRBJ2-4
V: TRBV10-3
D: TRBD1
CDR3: CAISGDRGNIQYF
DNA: TGTGCCATCAGTGGGGACAGGGGGAACATTCAGTACTTC

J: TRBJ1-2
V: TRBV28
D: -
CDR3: CASSYERYGYTF
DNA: TGTGCCAGCAGTTACGAGCGGTATGGCTACACCTTC

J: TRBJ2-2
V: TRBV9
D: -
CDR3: CASTKNTGELFF
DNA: TGTGCCAGCACAAAGAACACCGGGGAGCTGTTTTTT

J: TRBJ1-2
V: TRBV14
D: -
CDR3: CASSQQGHYGYTF
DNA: TGTGCCAGCAGCCAACAGGGCCACTATGGCTACACCTTC

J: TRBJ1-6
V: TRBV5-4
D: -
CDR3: CASSLQGTSPLHF
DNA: TGTGCCAGCAGCTTACAGGGAACCTCACCCCTCCACTTT

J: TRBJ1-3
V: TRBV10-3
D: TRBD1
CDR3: CATQGLYVSGNTIYF
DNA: TGTGCCACACAGGGGTTATATGTCTCTGGAAACACCATATATTTT

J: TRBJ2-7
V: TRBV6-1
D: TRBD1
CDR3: CASSEARSPLLRDRVRREQYF
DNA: TGTGCCAGCAGTGAAGCGCGGTCTCCACTACTCCGGGACAGGGTCCGTCGCGAGCAGTACTTC

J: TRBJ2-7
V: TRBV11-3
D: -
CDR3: CASSPGGSYEQYF
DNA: TGTGCCAGCAGCCCAGGAGGAAGCTACGAGCAGTACTTC

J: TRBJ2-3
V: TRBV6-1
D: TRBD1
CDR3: CASSSGTVTDTQYF
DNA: TGTGCCAGCAGTTCCGGGACAGTAACAGATACGCAGTATTTT

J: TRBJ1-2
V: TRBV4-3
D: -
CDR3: CASSQERTAMNYGYTF
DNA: TGCGCCAGCAGCCAAGAGAGGACAGCCATGAACTATGGCTACACCTTC

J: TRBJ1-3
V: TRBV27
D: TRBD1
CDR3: CASRSGQAGNTIYF
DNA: TGTGCCAGCAGGTCGGGACAGGCCGGAAACACCATATATTTT

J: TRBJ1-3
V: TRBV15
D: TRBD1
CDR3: CATSRAGTGAGNTIYF
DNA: TGTGCCACCAGCAGAGCCGGGACAGGAGCAGGAAACACCATATATTTT